The T cell receptor (beta chain) described here comes from a study of T cells in localized non-small cell lung cancer. Repertoires were generated with immunoSEQ multiplex PCR, while TCRdb's copy carries only in-frame clones and drops some. The table shows tens of thousands of clones, with 80% to 90% occurring only once. General study points: Because only a single region of the tumor was sequenced, heterogeneity remains possible. A denser population of T cells in blood accompanied longer overall survival. Compared with tumor, uninvolved adjacent lung displayed greater T cell clonality, ranking highest overall.

Per the germline V gene, CDR1 is MNHEY and CDR2 is SMNVEV (reference sequence). Trimming removed 4 bases from V and 1 base from J, with 7 bases in between. This CDR3 has 13 amino acids. This clone was seen a single time. What it recognizes is unknown. The chain employs TRBV27 and TRBJ1-2; D is uncertain. The sample was peripheral blood, taken before any cancer treatment. The receptor's source is a male donor at least 60 years old with stage III squamous cell lung carcinoma. DNA of the CDR3: TGTGCCAGCAGTTCCTATAATAACTATGGCTACACCTTC. This sequence encodes CASSSYNNYGYTF.